These 20 T cell receptor beta chains were sequenced from one sample in a study of cytomegalovirus exposure and HLA in healthy donors. In the PCR, 60 Vbeta and 13 Jbeta primers were used. Assay: immunoSEQ multiplex PCR; the TCRdb copy retains only in-frame clones and omits some. The sample lists about 170,000 clones; roughly 67% were seen once. The specimen was PBMCs. The source of these receptors is a woman aged 18-35 years in good health and CMV-seropositive.

The chain carries TRBV7-9 and TRBJ1-2; 9 bases line up with TRBD1. CDR3 size: 16 residues. Germline V CDR1 and CDR2: SEHNR, FQNEAQ (reference sequence). Germline trimming cut 5 bases from V and 4 bases from J; bases unmatched to any gene: 11. The CDR3 here is CASSLRPGTGFYGYTF. In nucleotides, the CDR3 is TGTGCCAGCAGCCTACGTCCCGGGACAGGGTTCTATGGCTACACCTTC.

The rearrangement links TRBV6-6 to TRBJ1-2, with 7 bases that match TRBD1. Per the germline V gene, CDR1 is MNHNY and CDR2 is SVGAGI (reference sequence). V was pared by 5 bases and J by 6 bases, with 3 bases of the junction left unmatched. The CDR3 covers 12 residues. The DNA for the CDR3 is TGTGCCAGCAGTCCCGACAGGGATGGCTACACCTTC. Its translation is CASSPDRDGYTF.

This clone was detected a few times. This chain uses TRBV7-2 with TRBJ1-1; TRBD1 is a possible D gene (5 bases). The V gene lost 1 base and the J gene lost 5 bases, with 11 bases spanning the gap. Germline V gene data show CDR1 as SGHTA and CDR2 as FQGNSA. The CDR3 extends over 14 amino acids. This chain's CDR3 is CASSLVGAGTEAFF. The DNA for the CDR3 is TGTGCCAGCAGCTTAGTAGGGGCGGGGACTGAAGCTTTCTTT.

The chain carries TRBV2 and TRBJ2-5, with 9 nucleotides matching TRBD2. With 4 bases clipped from V and 5 bases from J, the junction kept 14 bases outside the gene matches. The CDR3 totals 17 residues. Germline V gene sequence: CDR1 SNHLY, CDR2 FYNNEI. The CDR3 DNA follows: TGTGCCAGCAGTGGAATCAGCGGGGGGCCCCCCATTGAGACCCAGTACTTC. Translation gives CASSGISGGPPIETQYF. The full variable domain, with the rest looked up from reference TRBV2 and TRBJ2-5, is EPEVTQTPSHQVTQMGQEVILRCVPISNHLYFYWYRQILGQKVEFLVSFYNNEISEKSEIFDDQFSVERPDGSNFTLKIRSTKLEDSAMYFCASSGISGGPPIETQYFGPGTRLLVL.

V gene TRBV4-1 combines with J gene TRBJ1-5; D unclear. The CDR3 has 17 residues. V was shortened by 2 bases and J by 6 bases, with 20 bases between the two germline ends. The germline gives CDR1 MGHRA, CDR2 YSYEKL. DNA for the CDR3: TGCGCCAGCAGCCAACGAGCGGGATCCAGAGTTGGTCAGCCCCAGCATTTT. As protein: CASSQRAGSRVGQPQHF.

V is TRBV4-2 and J is TRBJ2-1; 10 bases map to TRBD2. Germline V gives CDR1 LGHNA, CDR2 YNFKEQ. V trimming: 1 base; J trimming: 7 bases; junction bases outside the gene matches: 13. This CDR3 is 18 amino acids long. The CDR3 DNA is TGTGCCAGCAGCCAAGCATTAGCGGGGGGAGAGGGGGAAAATGAGCAGTTCTTC. Its translation is CASSQALAGGEGENEQFF.

The chain joins TRBV15 to TRBJ2-7; 7 bases line up with TRBD1. Germline trimming cut 4 bases from V and 3 bases from J; bases unmatched to any gene: 15. Germline V lookup: CDR1 LNHNV, CDR2 YYDKDF (reference sequence). The CDR3 runs 17 residues. This chain's CDR3 is CATSTYKGAVGGYEQYF. In DNA form, the CDR3 reads TGTGCCACCAGCACGTATAAGGGGGCGGTAGGGGGCTACGAGCAGTACTTC. The variable domain in full, completed from reference TRBV15 and TRBJ2-7, reads DAMVIQNPRYQVTQFGKPVTLSCSQTLNHNVMYWYQQKSSQAPKLLFHYYDKDFNNEADTPDNFQSRRPNTSFCFLDIRSPGLGDTAMYLCATSTYKGAVGGYEQYFGPGTRLTVT.

The chain joins TRBV5-1 to TRBJ1-2; no reliable D call. V was pared by 0 bases and J by 2 bases, with 11 bases between. Germline-derived CDR1 and CDR2 are SGHRS and YFSETQ. The CDR3 sequence is 15 residues long. CDR3 nucleotides: TGCGCCAGCAGCTTGGGGCTTTCCCAAAACTATGGCTACACCTTC. Residues: CASSLGLSQNYGYTF.

The chain has TRBV14 and TRBJ2-5, with D maybe TRBD2 (6 bases). V dropped 4 bases and J dropped 5 bases, with 17 bases sitting between them. The length of the CDR3 is 15 residues. The V gene's germline CDR1 is SGHDN and CDR2 FVKESK. The CDR3: CASSPSWGDRETQYF. CDR3 bases: TGTGCCAGCAGCCCCTCGTGGGGGGACCGGGAGACCCAGTACTTC.

This clone has more than one count but fewer than ten. The chain joins TRBV5-5 to TRBJ2-1; TRBD1 matches at 7 bases. After removal of 1 base from V and 4 bases from J, the junction contained 5 bases not matched to a gene. This CDR3 has 15 residues. Looked up from germline, CDR1 is SGHKS and CDR2 is YYEKEE (reference sequence). The CDR3 here is CASSLTGQVYNEQFF. The CDR3 bases are TGTGCCAGCAGCTTGACAGGACAGGTATACAATGAGCAGTTCTTC.

This clone came up once. This chain joins TRBV6-5 and TRBJ2-5, with D possibly being TRBD2 (6 bases). Germline CDR1 MNHEY, CDR2 SVGAGI. The CDR3 has 15 amino acids. V was clipped by 6 bases and J by 0 bases, with 14 bases between them. CDR3 DNA sequence: TGTGCCAGCAGCAGTCTAGCGTCCCACCAAGAGACCCAGTACTTC. Translating gives CASSSLASHQETQYF.

The chain couples TRBV5-1 to TRBJ2-2; 8 bases line up with TRBD1. There are 13 residues in the CDR3. The V and J ends lost 4 bases and 6 bases, in that order; junction bases with no gene match: 2. Germline values: CDR1 SGHRS, CDR2 YFSETQ. The CDR3 spells CASSRQGSGELFF. The CDR3 region has the DNA TGCGCCAGCAGCCGACAGGGGTCCGGGGAGCTGTTTTTT.

The chain is built from TRBV11-1 and TRBJ2-2, with TRBD2 matching 9 bases. The V gene's germline CDR1 is SGHAT and CDR2 FQDESV (reference sequence). Germline trimming cut 6 bases from V and 4 bases from J; bases unmatched to any gene: 12. This CDR3 spans 17 amino acids. As DNA, the CDR3 is TGTGCCAGCAGTTCTAGCGGGGCCTACCGGGGCACCGGGGAGCTGTTTTTT. This sequence encodes CASSSSGAYRGTGELFF.

This chain joins TRBV7-3 and TRBJ2-1; possibly TRBD2 for D (5 bases). This CDR3 region has 14 residues. Trimming cost V 5 bases and J 4 bases, with 12 bases left between them. Looked up from germline, CDR1 is SGHTA and CDR2 is FQGTGA. The CDR3 DNA is TGTGCCAGCAGCCCCGGTTGGGAGTACAATGAGCAGTTCTTC. Its protein product is CASSPGWEYNEQFF.

This chain links TRBV19 with TRBJ2-3; D ambiguous. The V gene's germline CDR1 is LNHDA and CDR2 SQIVND (reference sequence). The CDR3 is made up of 13 amino acids. Trimming took off 5 bases at V and 2 bases at J, with 8 bases between the two ends. The CDR3, as DNA: TGTGCCAGTAGTCTGCGCACCACAGATACGCAGTATTTT. Encoded protein: CASSLRTTDTQYF.

The DNA of the CDR3 is TGTGCCACCAGGGGCGTAAACATTCAGTACTTC. This codes for CATRGVNIQYF. The J gene is TRBJ2-4, the V gene TRBV6-5; D possibly corresponds to TRBD1 (6 bases). Germline V gives CDR1 MNHEY, CDR2 SVGAGI. The CDR3 has 11 amino acids. The V and J ends lost 10 bases and 6 bases respectively, with 10 bases between them.

V usage is TRBV4-2 and J usage is TRBJ1-6; 9 bases agree with TRBD1. The CDR3 runs 19 residues. V lost 4 bases and J lost 4; bases outside the gene matches: 14. Germline lookup yields CDR1 LGHNA and CDR2 YNFKEQ. The CDR3 loop reads CASSRVGGTGSDYNSPLHF. In DNA, the CDR3 is TGTGCCAGCAGCCGAGTGGGAGGGACAGGGTCGGATTATAATTCACCCCTCCACTTT.

This clone appeared a few times. This sequence joins TRBV6-1 and TRBJ1-1; TRBD1 matches at 8 bases. The CDR3 extends over 13 amino acids. In germline, CDR1 is MNHNS, CDR2 SASEGT. J lost 7 bases, V lost 5 bases, and 6 bases had no gene match. CDR3 region: CASSSGQGGEAFF. DNA of the CDR3: TGTGCCAGCAGTTCTGGACAGGGAGGTGAAGCTTTCTTT.

CDR3 nucleotide sequence: TGTGCCAGCAGCTCATTCGCCCCTCGGACAGTCTCCTACGAGCAGTACTTC. The encoded protein is CASSSFAPRTVSYEQYF. This chain connects TRBV11-2 to TRBJ2-7, with D tentatively TRBD1 (6 bases). The CDR3 runs 17 residues. Germline V lookup: CDR1 SGHAT, CDR2 FQNNGV. Trimming removed 4 bases from V and 0 bases from J, with 19 bases in between. The entire variable domain, with the rest obtained from reference TRBV11-2 and TRBJ2-7, is as follows: EAGVAQSPRYKIIEKRQSVAFWCNPISGHATLYWYQQILGQGPKLLIQFQNNGVVDDSQLPKDRFSAERLKGVDSTLKIQPAKLEDSAVYLCASSSFAPRTVSYEQYFGPGTRLTVT.

The V call is TRBV4-2, the J call TRBJ1-3; the D is unclear. Germline V CDR1 and CDR2: LGHNA, YNFKEQ. The CDR3 consists of 16 residues. V was clipped by 4 bases and J by 0 bases, with 13 bases between them. The CDR3 is CASSPPQAGSGNTIYF. In DNA form, the CDR3 reads TGTGCCAGCAGCCCGCCCCAGGCGGGCTCTGGAAACACCATATATTTT.